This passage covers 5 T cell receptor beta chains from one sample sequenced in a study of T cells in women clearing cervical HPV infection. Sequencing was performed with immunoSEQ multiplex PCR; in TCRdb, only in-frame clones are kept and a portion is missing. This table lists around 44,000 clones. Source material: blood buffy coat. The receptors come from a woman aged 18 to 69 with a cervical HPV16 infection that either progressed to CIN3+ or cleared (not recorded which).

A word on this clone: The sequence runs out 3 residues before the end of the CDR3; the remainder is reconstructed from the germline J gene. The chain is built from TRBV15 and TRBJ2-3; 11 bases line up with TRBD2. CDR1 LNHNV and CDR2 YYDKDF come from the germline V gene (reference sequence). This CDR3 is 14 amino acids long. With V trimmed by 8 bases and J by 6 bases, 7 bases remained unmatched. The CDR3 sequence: CATLSGGASDTQYF. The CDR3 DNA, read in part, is TGTGCCACCCTTAGCGGGGGGGCCTCTGATACG.

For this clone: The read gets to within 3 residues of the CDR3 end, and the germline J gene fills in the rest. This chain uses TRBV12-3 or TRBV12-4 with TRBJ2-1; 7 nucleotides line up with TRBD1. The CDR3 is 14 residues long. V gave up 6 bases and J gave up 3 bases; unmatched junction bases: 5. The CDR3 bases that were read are TGTGCCAGCAGGGGACAGCCCTACTACAATGAG. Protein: CASRGQPYYNE. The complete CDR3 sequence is CASRGQPYYNEQFF.

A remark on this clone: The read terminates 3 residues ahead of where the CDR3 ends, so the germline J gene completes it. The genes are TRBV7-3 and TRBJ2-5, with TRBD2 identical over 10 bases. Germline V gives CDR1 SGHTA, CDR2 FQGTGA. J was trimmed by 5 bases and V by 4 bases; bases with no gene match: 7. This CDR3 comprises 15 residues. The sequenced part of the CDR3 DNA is TGTGCCAGCAGCTCTAATAGCGGGGGGAGGGAGACC. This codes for CASSSNSGGRET. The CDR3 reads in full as CASSSNSGGRETQYF.

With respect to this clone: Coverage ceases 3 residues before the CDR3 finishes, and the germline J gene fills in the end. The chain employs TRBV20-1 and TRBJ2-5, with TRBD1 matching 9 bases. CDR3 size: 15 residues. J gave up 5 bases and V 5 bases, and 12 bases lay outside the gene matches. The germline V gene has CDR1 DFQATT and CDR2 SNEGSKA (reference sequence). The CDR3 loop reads CSAQRGGQGWETQYF. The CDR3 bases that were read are TGCAGTGCTCAGAGGGGGGGACAGGGATGGGAGACC.

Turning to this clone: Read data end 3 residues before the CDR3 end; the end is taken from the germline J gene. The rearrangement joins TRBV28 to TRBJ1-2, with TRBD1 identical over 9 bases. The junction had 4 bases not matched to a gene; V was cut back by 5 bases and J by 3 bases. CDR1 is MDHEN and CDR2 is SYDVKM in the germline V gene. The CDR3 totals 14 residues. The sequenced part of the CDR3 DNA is TGTGCCAGCAGTCCGGGACAGGGAGACTATGGC. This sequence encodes CASSPGQGDYG. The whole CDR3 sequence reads CASSPGQGDYGYTF.